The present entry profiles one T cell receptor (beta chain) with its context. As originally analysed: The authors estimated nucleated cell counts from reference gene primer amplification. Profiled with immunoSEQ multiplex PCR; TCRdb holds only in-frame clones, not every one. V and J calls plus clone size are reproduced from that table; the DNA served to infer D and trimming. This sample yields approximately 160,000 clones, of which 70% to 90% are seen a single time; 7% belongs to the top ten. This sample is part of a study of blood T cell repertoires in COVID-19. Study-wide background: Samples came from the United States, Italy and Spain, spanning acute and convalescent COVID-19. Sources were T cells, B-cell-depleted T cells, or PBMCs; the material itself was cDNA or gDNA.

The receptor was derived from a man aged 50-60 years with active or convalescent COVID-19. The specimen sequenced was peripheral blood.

CDR3 sequence: CASRGGQGFYGYTF. In nucleotides, the CDR3 is TGTGCCAGCAGGGGTGGACAGGGGTTCTATGGCTACACCTTC. The chain uses TRBV6-6 and TRBJ1-2; 9 positions agree with TRBD1. Germline V gene sequence: CDR1 MNHNY, CDR2 SVGAGI (reference sequence). The CDR3 is 14 amino acids. Trimming at V came to 6 bases and at J to 4 bases, leaving 6 bases not matched to a gene.